This T cell receptor (beta chain) was sequenced for a study of blood T cell repertoires in COVID-19. Residents of 24 US areas, aged roughly 18 to 89 years, made up the participants. In the original processing: Amplifying reference gene primers gave estimates of nucleated cell counts. The data were produced by immunoSEQ multiplex PCR, yet TCRdb's version contains in-frame clones alone and is incomplete. That table gives V, J and clone size, and the DNA gave D and trimming. Altogether approximately 230,000 clones are present, roughly four fifths being singletons, with the ten largest covering 15%. The CDR3 covers 13 residues. With V trimmed by 6 bases and J by 9 bases, 6 bases remained unmatched. CDR1 is MNHEY, CDR2 SVGAGI, per germline.

This clonotype was sampled from a middle-aged man who had recovered from COVID-19. The chain employs TRBV6-5 and TRBJ1-5; 9 bases line up with TRBD1. The sequencing sample was made of PBMCs or T cells enriched from blood (not recorded which). This CDR3 is CASRDRGARPQHF. Here the CDR3 DNA reads TGTGCCAGCAGGGACAGGGGAGCGAGGCCCCAGCATTTT.